This T cell receptor beta chain derives from a study of T cell changes during pregnancy in multiple sclerosis. This clone has just a few counts. The same CDR3 is also encoded by other DNA sequences in this sample. The repertoire was sequenced with immunoSEQ multiplex PCR; TCRdb's copy has only in-frame clones and lacks some. The table shows 100,000 or so clones, with almost 95% occurring only once. CDR1 and CDR2 from the germline V gene are SQVTM and ANQGSEA. The length of the CDR3 is 13 residues. Trimming took 4 bases from V and 1 from J, leaving 10 bases between them. This chain joins TRBV29-1 and TRBJ1-1, with D maybe TRBD1 (5 bases). This receptor was taken from a female donor with multiple sclerosis, enrolled in a pregnancy study. Here the sequenced sample was peripheral blood, taken before pregnancy. The CDR3 bases are TGCAGCGTTGGAGGTCAGGGGAACACTGAAGCTTTCTTT. Translation gives CSVGGQGNTEAFF.